A single sample gave rise to the 26 T cell receptor beta chains below, sequenced in a study of blood T cell repertoires in COVID-19. Produced via immunoSEQ multiplex PCR; TCRdb's table is partial and in-frame only. The sample lists some 290,000 clones, roughly 91% occurring once. The material sequenced was PBMCs or T cells enriched from blood (not recorded which). These receptors were collected from a woman aged 25 to 45 who had recovered from COVID-19.

J is TRBJ2-7 and V is TRBV11-2, with 15 bases that match TRBD2. The germline gives CDR1 SGHAT, CDR2 FQNNGV. The ends lost 5 bases at V and 2 bases at J; junction bases unmatched: 10. The CDR3 has 18 residues. CDR3 amino acids: CASSTWTSGRAVTYEQYF. The DNA of the CDR3 is TGTGCCAGCAGCACCTGGACTAGCGGGAGGGCCGTTACCTACGAGCAGTACTTC. The variable domain in full, with the rest retrieved from reference TRBV11-2 and TRBJ2-7, is EAGVAQSPRYKIIEKRQSVAFWCNPISGHATLYWYQQILGQGPKLLIQFQNNGVVDDSQLPKDRFSAERLKGVDSTLKIQPAKLEDSAVYLCASSTWTSGRAVTYEQYFGPGTRLTVT.

V gene TRBV18 combines with J gene TRBJ2-2; TRBD1 aligns across 10 bases. This CDR3 has 18 amino acids. V was pared by 1 base and J by 6 bases, with 11 bases of the junction left unmatched. Germline V gene sequence: CDR1 KGHSH, CDR2 LQKENI. The chain's CDR3 is CASSPQNRGQGSSGELFF. In DNA, the CDR3 is TGTGCCAGCTCACCACAAAACCGGGGACAGGGGTCGTCCGGGGAGCTGTTTTTT.

CDR3 sequence reads: CASSLAEGAGELFF. The CDR3 coding sequence is TGTGCCAGCAGCCTAGCCGAGGGCGCCGGGGAGCTGTTTTTT. The chain uses TRBV11-3 and TRBJ2-2; the D gene is possibly TRBD2 (5 bases). V was cut by 5 bases and J by 6 bases, with 13 bases left in between. The CDR3 is 14 residues long. Germline-derived CDR1 and CDR2 are SGHNT and YENEEA.

The count of this clone is one. The chain couples TRBV27 to TRBJ1-5; a weak D match, TRBD1 (5 bases). Trimming pared 0 bases from V and 3 bases from J, leaving 12 bases between. CDR3 size: 16 residues. Germline CDR1 is MNHEY and CDR2 is SMNVEV (reference sequence). In DNA form, the CDR3 reads TGTGCCAGCAGTTTATCGGGGCAGGGTGTCAATCAGCCCCAGCATTTT. Its translation: CASSLSGQGVNQPQHF.

The chain carries TRBV11-2 and TRBJ2-7, with 9 nucleotides matching TRBD2. Germline lookup yields CDR1 SGHAT and CDR2 FQNNGV. V shed 3 bases and J 2 bases; nucleotides not matched to a gene: 2. The CDR3 loop spans 14 amino acids. The CDR3 loop reads CASSFLAGPYEQYF. The CDR3 coding sequence is TGTGCCAGCAGCTTCCTAGCGGGGCCCTACGAGCAGTACTTC.

The V gene is TRBV4-2, the J gene TRBJ2-3, with D tentatively TRBD2 (5 bases). CDR3 length equals 14 residues. Trimming cost V 0 bases and J 6 bases, with 10 bases left between them. The germline gives CDR1 LGHNA, CDR2 YNFKEQ. The CDR3 sequence: CASSQDPGGDTQYF. The CDR3 coding sequence is TGTGCCAGCAGCCAAGACCCAGGCGGGGATACGCAGTATTTT.

This chain links TRBV5-4 with TRBJ2-3; 8 nucleotides agree with TRBD2. The V gene's germline CDR1 is SGHNT and CDR2 YYREEE (reference sequence). The CDR3 has 16 amino acids. Losses at the gene ends were 4 bases for V and 1 base for J; bases not matched to a gene: 8. The CDR3 DNA reads TGTGCCAGCAGCGCAAGACTAGCGCCGCGCACAGATACGCAGTATTTT. Residues: CASSARLAPRTDTQYF.

With regard to this clone: The sample carries other DNA sequences with the same CDR3. The chain carries TRBV7-9 and TRBJ1-5; tentative D call: TRBD1 (5 bases). V was pared by 0 bases and J by 5 bases, with 5 bases between. Germline V gene lookup returns CDR1 SEHNR and CDR2 FQNEAQ (reference sequence). This CDR3 spans 13 amino acids. This chain's CDR3 is CASSLAGDQPQHF. The CDR3 DNA reads TGTGCCAGCAGCTTAGCAGGGGATCAGCCCCAGCATTTT. Full variable domain (rest looked up from reference TRBV7-9 and TRBJ1-5): DTGVSQNPRHKITKRGQNVTFRCDPISEHNRLYWYRQTLGQGPEFLTYFQNEAQLEKSRLLSDRFSAERPKGSFSTLEIQRTEQGDSAMYLCASSLAGDQPQHFGDGTRLSIL.

This chain links TRBV6-2 or TRBV6-3 with TRBJ2-5; D gene ambiguous. This CDR3 spans 11 amino acids. Germline V gives CDR1 MNHEY, CDR2 SVGEGT. V lost 5 bases to trimming and J lost 4 bases, with 5 bases between them. This chain's CDR3 is CASSQLETQYF. The CDR3 DNA is TGTGCCAGCAGTCAACTAGAGACCCAGTACTTC.

There are a few counts of this clone. This rearrangement joins TRBV20-1 to TRBJ2-7; D unresolved. Germline assignment: CDR1 DFQATT and CDR2 SNEGSKA (reference sequence). Trimming took off 4 bases at V and 5 bases at J, with 9 bases between the two ends. The CDR3 consists of 11 residues. As DNA, the CDR3 is TGCAGTGCTATAGATATCGACGAGCAGTACTTC. Amino acid sequence: CSAIDIDEQYF.

This chain joins TRBV5-1 and TRBJ2-7; D gene ambiguous. Germline CDR1 is SGHRS and CDR2 is YFSETQ. The CDR3 contains 13 residues. The V gene lost 0 bases and the J gene lost 3 bases, with 7 bases spanning the gap. CDR3 protein: CASSLGPFYEQYF. DNA for the CDR3: TGCGCCAGCAGCTTGGGGCCATTCTACGAGCAGTACTTC.

This clone was found many times. The sample carries other DNA sequences with the same CDR3. The V and J genes are TRBV11-2 and TRBJ1-2; D is perhaps TRBD1 (6 bases). The V end was cut by 1 base, the J end by 3 bases, with 9 bases between. CDR1 is SGHAT, CDR2 FQNNGV, per germline. The CDR3 runs 14 residues. CDR3 DNA sequence: TGTGCCAGCAGCTTAGGCGCAGGGGACTATGGCTACACCTTC. This translates into CASSLGAGDYGYTF.

The chain recombines TRBV11-1 with TRBJ2-1; maybe TRBD1 (6 bases). V lost 0 bases and J 7 bases, leaving 16 bases between the germline ends. The CDR3 loop spans 16 amino acids. CDR1 is SGHAT, CDR2 FQDESV, per germline (reference sequence). The CDR3 protein is CASSLAPMGAVNEQFF. The CDR3 bases are TGTGCCAGCAGCTTAGCCCCGATGGGGGCAGTAAATGAGCAGTTCTTC.

The gene calls are TRBV5-1 and TRBJ1-2; 9 nucleotides align to TRBD1. The trim removed 5 bases at V and 6 bases at J, leaving 8 bases unmatched. CDR1 and CDR2 (germline): SGHRS, YFSETQ. The CDR3 loop spans 14 amino acids. The DNA for the CDR3 is TGCGCCAGCAGTTTAGAACAGGGGGCTCATGGCTACACCTTC. It translates to CASSLEQGAHGYTF.

The rearrangement uses TRBV28 and TRBJ2-1, with 8 bases that match TRBD1. V was clipped by 8 bases and J by 5 bases; unmatched bases: 8. The length of the CDR3 is 14 residues. CDR1 is MDHEN, CDR2 SYDVKM, per germline. CDR3 protein: CASASGTGHNEQFF. The CDR3 nucleotides are TGTGCCAGCGCCTCCGGGACAGGACACAATGAGCAGTTCTTC.

The chain recombines TRBV4-1 with TRBJ1-5, with D possibly being TRBD1 (5 bases). The CDR3 totals 17 residues. V lost 3 bases to trimming and J lost 4 bases, with 19 bases between them. CDR1 is MGHRA and CDR2 is YSYEKL in the germline V gene. The CDR3 DNA is TGCGCCAGCAGCCAGTATTTTACCAGGGAGGGGAATCAGCCCCAGCATTTT. Protein sequence: CASSQYFTREGNQPQHF.

The sample holds a few counts of this clone. This specimen includes other DNA sequences encoding the same CDR3. This chain uses TRBV6-5 with TRBJ2-7; TRBD1 matches 10 bases. Germline V gene sequence: CDR1 MNHEY, CDR2 SVGAGI. With 8 bases clipped from V and 5 bases from J, the junction kept 6 bases outside the gene matches. The CDR3 runs 13 residues. The CDR3 here is CASSRDRGHEQYF. CDR3 in DNA: TGTGCCAGCTCCCGGGACAGGGGCCACGAGCAGTACTTC.

This sequence joins TRBV7-3 and TRBJ2-5, with 7 bases aligning to TRBD1. The CDR3 consists of 13 residues. The V gene end was trimmed by 5 bases and the J gene end by 3 bases; junction bases not matched to a gene: 3. The germline V gene encodes CDR1 SGHTA and CDR2 FQGTGA. Written as DNA, the CDR3 is TGTGCCAGCAGCCCCACAGGGGAAGAGACCCAGTACTTC. Translating gives CASSPTGEETQYF.

This clone has only a few counts. The chain recombines TRBV7-2 with TRBJ1-2; D is unclear. The CDR3 has 14 amino acids. From germline, CDR1 is SGHTA and CDR2 FQGNSA. V was clipped by 1 base and J by 2 bases, with 8 bases between them. For the CDR3, the DNA is TGTGCCAGCAGCTTAGGTACACGAAACTATGGCTACACCTTC. Encoded protein: CASSLGTRNYGYTF.

The chain couples TRBV2 to TRBJ1-2; TRBD1 aligns across 8 bases. From germline, CDR1 is SNHLY and CDR2 FYNNEI. Germline trimming cut 8 bases from V and 3 bases from J; bases unmatched to any gene: 8. This CDR3 region has 14 residues. The CDR3 DNA sequence: TGTGCCAGCCTCCCAGGGGGCACGGACTATGGCTACACCTTC. This gives the protein CASLPGGTDYGYTF.

The rearrangement links TRBV4-2 to TRBJ1-1; 7 nucleotides line up with TRBD1. The CDR3 totals 13 residues. Germline CDR1 LGHNA, CDR2 YNFKEQ. The trim removed 2 bases at V and 8 bases at J, leaving 5 bases unmatched. Here the CDR3 reads CASSQQGVWEAFF. The CDR3 DNA is TGTGCCAGCAGCCAACAGGGGGTATGGGAAGCTTTCTTT.

The chain couples TRBV10-3 to TRBJ2-1; 8 bases fit TRBD1. V lost 8 bases, J lost 8 bases, and 11 bases stayed unmatched. Germline V gene data show CDR1 as ENHRY and CDR2 as SYGVKD. The CDR3 is 14 amino acids. The CDR3: CAIRVGQGNYEQFF. In nucleotides, the CDR3 is TGTGCCATCCGCGTCGGACAGGGTAATTATGAGCAGTTCTTC.

V usage is TRBV6-5 and J usage is TRBJ1-1; D remains ambiguous. The germline gives CDR1 MNHEY, CDR2 SVGAGI. Trimming removed 3 bases from V and 11 bases from J, with 10 bases in between. This CDR3 is 11 amino acids long. The CDR3, as DNA: TGTGCCAGCAGTTATCTCTCCAGGGCTTTCTTT. Translation gives CASSYLSRAFF.

The V call is TRBV11-2, the J call TRBJ2-3, with D unresolved. Looked up from germline, CDR1 is SGHAT and CDR2 is FQNNGV. Trimming stripped 0 bases from V and 5 bases from J, with 3 bases between. The CDR3 extends over 12 amino acids. CDR3 sequence reads: CASSLDQDTQYF. In DNA, the CDR3 is TGTGCCAGCAGCTTAGATCAAGATACGCAGTATTTT. Supplemented by reference TRBV11-2 and TRBJ2-3, the full variable domain reads EAGVAQSPRYKIIEKRQSVAFWCNPISGHATLYWYQQILGQGPKLLIQFQNNGVVDDSQLPKDRFSAERLKGVDSTLKIQPAKLEDSAVYLCASSLDQDTQYFGPGTRLTVL.

The rearrangement joins TRBV7-9 to TRBJ2-5; TRBD2 aligns across 10 bases. The trim removed 1 base at V and 5 bases at J, leaving 7 bases unmatched. The CDR3 contains 16 residues. Germline CDR1 reads SEHNR; CDR2 reads FQNEAQ (reference sequence). CDR3 loop: CASSLDLAGERETQYF. DNA for the CDR3: TGTGCCAGCAGCTTAGACCTAGCGGGGGAGAGGGAGACCCAGTACTTC.

The chain has TRBV18 and TRBJ2-5; D may be TRBD1 (5 bases). CDR3 size: 12 residues. Trimming shortened V by 4 bases and J by 5 bases, and 8 bases separated the two germline ends. Germline CDR1 reads KGHSH; CDR2 reads LQKENI. The CDR3 region has the DNA TGTGCCAGCTCACAGGGGCGGGAGACCCAGTACTTC. It codes for CASSQGRETQYF.